This passage covers 2 T cell receptor beta chains from one sample sequenced in a study of T cells in Graves' hyperthyroidism and ophthalmopathy. RNA transcripts gave rise to amplified TCR beta CDR3 regions. A first-round RT-PCR of the TCR CDR3 used the HTBI primer set. TCRdb processed the multiplex PCR reads anew with MiXCR; each CDR3 protein has one entry. The sample has over 650,000 distinct CDR3 sequences; 45% are singletons. Source material: peripheral blood or thyroid tissue (not recorded which). These receptors all come from an adult man with Graves' disease, either hyperthyroidism or ophthalmopathy (not recorded which).

Comments on this clonotype: This clone may be a read error of a much larger clone one base away. The genes are TRBV7-3 and TRBJ2-7; possibly TRBD1 or TRBD2 for D (6 bases each). The CDR3 consists of 16 residues. V lost 2 bases and J lost 2, with 16 bases in between. Germline loops: CDR1 SGHTA, CDR2 FQGTGA. The CDR3 region has the DNA TGTGCCAGCAGCTTACGCCCTTGGGGGGCCGCCTACGAGCAGTACTTC. It yields the protein CASSLRPWGAAYEQYF.

The chain recombines TRBV10-2 with TRBJ2-6, with 7 bases identical to TRBD1. The CDR3 consists of 16 residues. Germline lookup yields CDR1 WSHSY and CDR2 SAAADI. After removal of 7 bases from V and 0 bases from J, the junction contained 6 bases not matched to a gene. This CDR3 is CASKATGVSGANVLTF. The CDR3 bases are TGCGCCAGCAAGGCAACAGGGGTCTCTGGGGCCAACGTCCTGACTTTC.